This T cell receptor beta chain was obtained from a study of cytomegalovirus exposure and HLA in healthy donors. Use of 60 Vbeta and 13 Jbeta primers characterized the PCR. TCRdb's table, derived via immunoSEQ multiplex PCR, lists solely in-frame clones and lacks some. The table has approximately 150,000 clones, around 79% seen once. CDR1 and CDR2 from the germline V gene are SGHTA and FQGNSA. V was trimmed by 3 bases and J by 5 bases, leaving 16 bases between them. CDR3 size: 15 residues. The TCR was taken from a human donor in good health. The rearrangement joins TRBV7-2 to TRBJ2-5; D possibly corresponds to TRBD2 (7 bases). Sequencing input: PBMCs. As DNA, the CDR3 is TGTGCCAGCAGCTTGTCGGGGGGCCTTGGGGAGACCCAGTACTTC. This encodes CASSLSGGLGETQYF.